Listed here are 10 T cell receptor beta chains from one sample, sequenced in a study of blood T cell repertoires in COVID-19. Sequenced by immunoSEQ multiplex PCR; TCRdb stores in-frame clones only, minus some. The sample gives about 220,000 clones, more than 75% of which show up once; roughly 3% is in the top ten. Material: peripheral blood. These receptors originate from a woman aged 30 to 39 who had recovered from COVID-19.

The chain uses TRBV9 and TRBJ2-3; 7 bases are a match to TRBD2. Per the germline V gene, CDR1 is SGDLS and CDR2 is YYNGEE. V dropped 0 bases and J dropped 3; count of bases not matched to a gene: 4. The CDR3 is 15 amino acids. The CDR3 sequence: CASSVVAGVTDTQYF. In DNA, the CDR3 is TGTGCCAGCAGCGTAGTGGCGGGGGTAACAGATACGCAGTATTTT.

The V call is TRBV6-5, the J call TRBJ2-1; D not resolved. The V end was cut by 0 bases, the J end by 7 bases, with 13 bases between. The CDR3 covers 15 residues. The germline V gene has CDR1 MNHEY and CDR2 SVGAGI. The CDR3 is CASSYSRYSMNEQFF. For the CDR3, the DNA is TGTGCCAGCAGTTACTCAAGGTATAGCATGAATGAGCAGTTCTTC.

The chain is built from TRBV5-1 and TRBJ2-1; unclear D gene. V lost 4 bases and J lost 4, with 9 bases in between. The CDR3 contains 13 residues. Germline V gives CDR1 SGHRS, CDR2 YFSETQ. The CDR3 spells CASSGTGYNEQFF. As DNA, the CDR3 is TGCGCCAGCAGCGGTACCGGTTACAATGAGCAGTTCTTC.

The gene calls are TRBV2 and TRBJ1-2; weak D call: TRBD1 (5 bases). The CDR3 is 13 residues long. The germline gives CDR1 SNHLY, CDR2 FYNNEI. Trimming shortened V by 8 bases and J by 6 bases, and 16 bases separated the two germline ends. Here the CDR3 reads CASSPDSTHGYTF. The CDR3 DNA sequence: TGTGCCAGCTCCCCCGACAGTACGCATGGCTACACCTTC.

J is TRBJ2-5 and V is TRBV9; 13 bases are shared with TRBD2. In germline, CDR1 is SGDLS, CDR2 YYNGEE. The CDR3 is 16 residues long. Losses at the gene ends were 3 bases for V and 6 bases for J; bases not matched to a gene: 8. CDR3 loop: CASSETLAGGLQTQYF. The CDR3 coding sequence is TGTGCCAGCAGCGAGACACTAGCGGGGGGGCTGCAGACCCAGTACTTC.

CDR3 protein: CASSFPGQGSPYNEQFF. The CDR3 DNA reads TGTGCCAGCAGTTTTCCTGGACAGGGGTCCCCATACAATGAGCAGTTCTTC. The chain joins TRBV6-2 or TRBV6-3 to TRBJ2-1, with 9 bases fitting TRBD1. Trimming took 4 bases from V and 4 from J; bases not matched to a gene: 11. This CDR3 is 17 amino acids long. The germline CDR1 and CDR2 sequences are MNHEY and SVGEGT.

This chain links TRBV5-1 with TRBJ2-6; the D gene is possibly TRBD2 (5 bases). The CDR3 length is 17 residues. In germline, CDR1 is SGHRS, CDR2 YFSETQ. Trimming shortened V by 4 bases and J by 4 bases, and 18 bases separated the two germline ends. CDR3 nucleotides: TGCGCCAGCAGCGGGCGGGTTTCCGGAGTCGGGGCCAACGTCCTGACTTTC. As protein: CASSGRVSGVGANVLTF.

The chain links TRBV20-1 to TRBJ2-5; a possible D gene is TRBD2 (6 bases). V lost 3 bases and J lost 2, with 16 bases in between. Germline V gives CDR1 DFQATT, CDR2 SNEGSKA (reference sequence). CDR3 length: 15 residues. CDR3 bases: TGCAGTGCTAGTAAGCAAGGAGGGATACAAGAGACCCAGTACTTC. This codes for CSASKQGGIQETQYF.

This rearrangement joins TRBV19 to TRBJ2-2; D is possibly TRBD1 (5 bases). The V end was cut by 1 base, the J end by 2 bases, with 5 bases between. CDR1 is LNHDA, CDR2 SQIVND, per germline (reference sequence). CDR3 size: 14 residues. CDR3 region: CASSIGGNTGELFF. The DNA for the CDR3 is TGTGCCAGTAGTATAGGGGGCAACACCGGGGAGCTGTTTTTT.

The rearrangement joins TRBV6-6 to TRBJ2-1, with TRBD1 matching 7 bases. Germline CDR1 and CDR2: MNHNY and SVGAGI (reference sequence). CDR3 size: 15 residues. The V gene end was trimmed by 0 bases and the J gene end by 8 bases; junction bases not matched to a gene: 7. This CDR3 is CASSYSDRTFDEQFF. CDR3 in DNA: TGTGCCAGCAGTTACTCGGACAGGACTTTCGATGAGCAGTTCTTC.